This T cell receptor (beta chain) emerged from a study of shared clonotypes between healthy human individuals. Study-wide points: Compared with clonotypes that all four donors shared, non-shared clonotypes had lower generation probabilities. Researchers found naive subsets generally carried larger estimated richness than memory subsets.

Naive CD8 populations comprised CD45RO-negative cells positively selected for CCR7, excluding terminally differentiated effector memory CD45RA+ cells. Germline loops: CDR1 PRHDT, CDR2 FYEKMQ (reference sequence). There are 14 residues in the CDR3. V trimming: 5 bases; J trimming: 6 bases; junction bases outside the gene matches: 9. This clone was seen only once. Antigen: not known. A deep-level run was used for the assay. Assay: immunoSEQ multiplex PCR; the TCRdb copy retains only in-frame clones and omits some. The sample includes about 2 million clones, approximately 95% of them seen just once. The sequence was collected from a man aged 18 to 29 in good health. Specimen: naive CD8+ T cells sorted from blood. The V and J genes are TRBV13 and TRBJ2-7, with 8 positions matching TRBD1. In DNA form, the CDR3 reads TGTGCCAGCAGCGTGAGGACAGGGTTGGGCGAGCAGTACTTC. As protein: CASSVRTGLGEQYF.